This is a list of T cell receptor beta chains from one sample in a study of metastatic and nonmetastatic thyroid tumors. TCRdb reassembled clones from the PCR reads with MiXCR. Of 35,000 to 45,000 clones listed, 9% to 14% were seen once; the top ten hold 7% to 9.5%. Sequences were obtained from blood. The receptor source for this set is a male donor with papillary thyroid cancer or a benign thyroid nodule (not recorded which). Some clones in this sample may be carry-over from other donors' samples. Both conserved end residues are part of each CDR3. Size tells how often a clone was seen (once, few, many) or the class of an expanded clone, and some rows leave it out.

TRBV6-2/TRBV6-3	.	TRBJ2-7	CASSLAGEGTYEQYF
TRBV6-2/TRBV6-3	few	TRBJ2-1	CASSYPSERFF
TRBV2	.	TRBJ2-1	CASSEGVGAPYNEQFF
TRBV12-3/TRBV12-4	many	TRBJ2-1	CASRYWRGNNEQFF
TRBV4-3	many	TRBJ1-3	CASSQTDRTGNTIYF
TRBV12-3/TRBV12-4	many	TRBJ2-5	CASSTTGTKETQYF
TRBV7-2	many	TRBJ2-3	CASSLLRAGGLDTQYF
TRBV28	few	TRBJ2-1	CAISRAGDYNEQFF
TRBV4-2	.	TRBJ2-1	CASSQDPRLARRYNEQFF
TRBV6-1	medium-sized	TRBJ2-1	CATEGTGGSFQQFF
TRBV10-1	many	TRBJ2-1	CASSLAGTYNEQFF